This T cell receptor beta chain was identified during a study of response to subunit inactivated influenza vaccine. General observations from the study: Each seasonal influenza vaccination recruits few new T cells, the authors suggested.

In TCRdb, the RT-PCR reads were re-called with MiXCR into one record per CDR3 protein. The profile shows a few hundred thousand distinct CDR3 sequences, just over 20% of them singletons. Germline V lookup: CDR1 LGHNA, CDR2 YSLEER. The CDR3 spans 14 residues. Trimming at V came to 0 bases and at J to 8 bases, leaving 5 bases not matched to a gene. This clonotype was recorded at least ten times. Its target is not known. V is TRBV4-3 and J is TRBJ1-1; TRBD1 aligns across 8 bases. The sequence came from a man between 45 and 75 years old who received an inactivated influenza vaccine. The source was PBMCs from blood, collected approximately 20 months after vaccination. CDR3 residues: CASSQEDREGEAFF. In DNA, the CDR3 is TGCGCCAGCAGCCAAGAGGACAGGGAAGGCGAAGCTTTCTTT.